The rows below give T cell receptor beta chains drawn from one sample of a study of blood T cell repertoires in COVID-19. The protocol was immunoSEQ multiplex PCR, while the TCRdb copy is restricted to in-frame clones and leaves out a portion. The sample contains roughly 300,000 clones, around 86% of which appear only once. The sequencing sample was made of peripheral blood. The receptors here all came from a human donor in a cohort sampled during active COVID-19. Both conserved end residues are part of each CDR3.

CDR3 length	V gene	J gene	CDR3 protein
13	TRBV18	TRBJ1-5	CASSQNLNQPQHF
15	TRBV5-1	TRBJ1-1	CASSLASGLGTEAFF
14	TRBV5-6	TRBJ1-1	CASSPPGFRPEAFF
18	TRBV5-6	TRBJ2-2	CASSLARGAGVNTGELFF
17	TRBV30	TRBJ2-3	CAWSVPLAGSGTDTQYF
17	TRBV5-4	TRBJ2-1	CASSPRGGQGSYNEQFF
12	TRBV30	TRBJ1-4	CACPGIGEKLFF
11	TRBV7-8	TRBJ2-1	CASSPGREQFF
13	TRBV6-5	TRBJ2-5	CASGGSQVETQYF
15	TRBV7-3	TRBJ2-2	CASSSTGVVPGELFF
19	TRBV28	TRBJ2-7	CASTATGLAGPLPPYEQYF
17	TRBV7-8	TRBJ2-2	CASSLLAGATNTGELFF
15	TRBV27	TRBJ2-1	CATRERLAGVGEQFF
12	TRBV3-1/TRBV3-2	TRBJ2-1	CASSQSRNEQFF
13	TRBV10-3	TRBJ1-4	CAISDRQNEKLFF
17	TRBV20-1	TRBJ1-5	CSASRTVGLHSNQPQHF
16	TRBV6-1	TRBJ2-3	CASSEFLTARADTQYF
15	TRBV9	TRBJ2-7	CASSQEGLAVNEQYF
14	TRBV6-6	TRBJ2-1	CASSYSKEVYEQFF
16	TRBV5-4	TRBJ2-1	CASSRETGTGFNEQFF
15	TRBV5-5	TRBJ2-7	CASSPRGAQVYEQYF
13	TRBV7-2	TRBJ2-5	CASSPGRGKTQYF
16	TRBV9	TRBJ2-2	CASSFRTGGDTGELFF
15	TRBV9	TRBJ2-5	CASSSGTSGGETQYF
13	TRBV3-1/TRBV3-2	TRBJ1-2	CASSLRGNYGYTF
14	TRBV29-1	TRBJ2-2	CSVAAEGETGELFF
15	TRBV7-9	TRBJ2-2	CASSRSGGNTGELFF
13	TRBV2	TRBJ1-5	CASKRVDNQPQHF
15	TRBV24-1	TRBJ2-2	CATSEPRRNTGELFF
11	TRBV11-2	TRBJ2-3	CASRFSDTQYF
14	TRBV5-4	TRBJ2-2	CASSDGRGTGELFF
12	TRBV10-2	TRBJ2-7	CASSEALDEQYF
14	TRBV6-5	TRBJ2-1	CASQGGRYYNEQFF
16	TRBV2	TRBJ2-2	CASSVSGRADTGELFF
14	TRBV28	TRBJ2-5	CASSLRQGGETQYF
13	TRBV7-8	TRBJ1-4	CASSFVDRGKLFF
16	TRBV7-2	TRBJ2-4	CASSPSLAVAKNIQYF
14	TRBV2	TRBJ1-5	CASRGGDKSQPQHF
12	TRBV19	TRBJ2-3	CATQDRSDTQYF